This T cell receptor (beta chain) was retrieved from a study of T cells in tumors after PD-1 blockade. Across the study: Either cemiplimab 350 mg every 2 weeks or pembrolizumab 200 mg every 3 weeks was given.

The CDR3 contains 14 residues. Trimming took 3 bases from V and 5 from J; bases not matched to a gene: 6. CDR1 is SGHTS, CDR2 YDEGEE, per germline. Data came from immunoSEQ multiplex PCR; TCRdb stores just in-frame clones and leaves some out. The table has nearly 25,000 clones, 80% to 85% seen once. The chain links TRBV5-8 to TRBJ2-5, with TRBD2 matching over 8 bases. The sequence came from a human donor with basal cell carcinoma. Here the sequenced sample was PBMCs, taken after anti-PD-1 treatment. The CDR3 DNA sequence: TGTGCCAGCAGCTACGGACTAGCCTCGGAGACCCAGTACTTC. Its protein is CASSYGLASETQYF.